Listed here are 8 T cell receptor beta chains from one sample, sequenced in a study of control samples from healthy donors and cancer patients. Repertoires were generated with immunoSEQ multiplex PCR, while TCRdb's copy carries only in-frame clones and drops some. The sample gives under 80,000 clones, over 75% of which show up once; 28% is in the top ten. Sequencing used blood. The receptors stem from a man between 45 and 60 years old in good health.

This clone was counted once. This chain uses TRBV27 with TRBJ1-1; 12 nucleotides agree with TRBD1. There are 18 residues in the CDR3. Germline V lookup: CDR1 MNHEY, CDR2 SMNVEV (reference sequence). V dropped 0 bases and J dropped 4; count of bases not matched to a gene: 9. CDR3 coding DNA: TGTGCCAGCAGTTTATCGGGGGGGACAGGGGGCGTCGGCACTGAAGCTTTCTTT. Translated: CASSLSGGTGGVGTEAFF.

This clone came up many times. The V call is TRBV30, the J call TRBJ2-2; D might be TRBD2 (5 bases). The germline gives CDR1 GTSNPN, CDR2 SVGIG (reference sequence). The CDR3 extends over 14 amino acids. The V gene lost 5 bases and the J gene lost 6 bases, with 16 bases spanning the gap. DNA for the CDR3: TGTGCCTGGCAGCGTCTAGGAGCGGCCGGGGAGCTGTTTTTT. This codes for CAWQRLGAAGELFF.

The rearrangement joins TRBV21-1 to TRBJ2-7. TRBV21-1 is deemed a pseudogene. The CDR3 extends over 13 amino acids. The CDR3 region has the DNA TGTGCCAGCAGCCACGGGCGCCACTACGAGCAGTACTTC. This translates into CASSHGRHYEQYF.

V gene TRBV11-2 combines with J gene TRBJ2-1; TRBD2 matches 9 bases. The CDR3 runs to 16 residues. Germline lookup yields CDR1 SGHAT and CDR2 FQNNGV. V dropped 4 bases and J dropped 7; count of bases not matched to a gene: 11. As DNA, the CDR3 is TGTGCCAGCAGCTCGGCAGCGGGGGGTTTTGGGAATGAGCAGTTCTTC. It encodes CASSSAAGGFGNEQFF.

The CDR3 DNA sequence: TGTGCCAGCAGCCAAGTAACGAGTGAGCAGTTCTTC. Its translation: CASSQVTSEQFF. The genes are TRBV4-2 and TRBJ2-1; D is unresolved. This CDR3 is 12 amino acids long. The V end lost 1 base, the J end lost 9 bases, and 7 bases lay between the germline ends. Germline values: CDR1 LGHNA, CDR2 YNFKEQ.

This clone was recorded only once. The gene calls are TRBV15 and TRBJ2-5; D gene ambiguous. This CDR3 contains 13 residues. The germline gives CDR1 LNHNV, CDR2 YYDKDF (reference sequence). The V gene lost 1 base and the J gene lost 4 bases, with 7 bases spanning the gap. CDR3 DNA: TGTGCCACCAGCAGAGGGGTAGTAGAGACCCAGTACTTC. Its protein is CATSRGVVETQYF.

This clone has only one observation. This chain's CDR3 is CASSSGLAGGHLYEQYF. CDR3 DNA sequence: TGTGCCAGCAGTTCGGGACTAGCGGGGGGGCATCTCTACGAGCAGTACTTC. The chain is built from TRBV2 and TRBJ2-7; 16 bases map to TRBD2. The CDR3 consists of 17 residues. The germline CDR1 and CDR2 sequences are SNHLY and FYNNEI. V shed 5 bases, J shed 3 bases, and the junction held 7 bases outside the gene matches.

CDR3 DNA sequence: TGTGCCAGCAGCTTTCGACGGGCAGGTCATTCCCAAGAGACCCAGTACTTC. It codes for CASSFRRAGHSQETQYF. This chain joins TRBV11-2 and TRBJ2-5; no clear D. CDR3 length: 17 amino acids. Trimming took off 3 bases at V and 1 base at J, with 18 bases between the two ends. CDR1 is SGHAT, CDR2 FQNNGV, per germline.